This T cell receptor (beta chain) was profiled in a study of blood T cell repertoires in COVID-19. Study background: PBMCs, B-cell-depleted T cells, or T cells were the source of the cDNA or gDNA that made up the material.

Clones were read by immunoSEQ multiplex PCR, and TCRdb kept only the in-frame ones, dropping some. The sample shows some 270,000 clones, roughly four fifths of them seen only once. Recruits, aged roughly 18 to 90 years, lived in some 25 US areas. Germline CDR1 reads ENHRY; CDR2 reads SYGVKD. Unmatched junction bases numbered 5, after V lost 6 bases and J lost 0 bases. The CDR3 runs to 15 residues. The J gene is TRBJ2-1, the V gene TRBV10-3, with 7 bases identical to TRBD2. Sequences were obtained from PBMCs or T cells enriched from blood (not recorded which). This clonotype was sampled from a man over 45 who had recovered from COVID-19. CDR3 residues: CAIRPLAVSYNEQFF. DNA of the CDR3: TGTGCCATCAGGCCCCTAGCGGTCTCCTACAATGAGCAGTTCTTC.